This section outlines one TCR beta chain sequence together with its context. The data derive from a study of T-cell memory formation after mild COVID-19. The CDR3 is made up of 16 amino acids. Per the germline V gene, CDR1 is SQVTM and CDR2 is ANQGSEA. V was pared by 6 bases and J by 0 bases, with 15 bases between. TCRdb called the 5' RACE reads again in MiXCR, with one record for every CDR3 protein. The sample consists of around 510,000 distinct CDR3 sequences, less than 25% of them appearing once. Input material: PBMCs or a T cell subset sorted from them (not recorded which). This rearrangement joins TRBV29-1 to TRBJ2-6, with a possible D match to TRBD2 (5 bases). The sequence came from an adult woman who had mild COVID-19 (a few samples of this study predate the infection). Cell type and time point are not known. The CDR3 is CSVATRRNSGANVLTF. CDR3 in DNA: TGCAGCGTCGCTACCCGGAGGAACTCTGGGGCCAACGTCCTGACTTTC.